This T cell receptor beta chain was identified in a study of blood T cell repertoires in COVID-19. The overall study: Italy, Spain and the United States were the sources of the convalescent and acute COVID-19 samples. T cells, B-cell-depleted T cells, or PBMCs supplied cDNA or gDNA.

This clone was recorded a few times. In the study's own analysis: Estimation of nucleated cell counts relied on the amplification of reference gene primers. Repertoires were generated with immunoSEQ multiplex PCR, while TCRdb's copy carries only in-frame clones and drops some. That table is the source of V, J and clone size, and D and trimming were worked out from the DNA. This table has about 50,000 clones, approximately 81% appearing once. The V and J ends lost 6 bases and 8 bases respectively, with 11 bases between them. This CDR3 is built from 12 residues. The receptor's source is a woman aged 55-75 years with acute or convalescent COVID-19. The J gene is TRBJ1-3, the V gene TRBV12-3 or TRBV12-4, with a weak D call TRBD1 (5 bases). Sequencing was done on a sample of peripheral blood. This CDR3 is CASSVGGDTIYF. In nucleotides, the CDR3 is TGTGCCAGCAGCGTGGGGGGTGACACCATATATTTT.